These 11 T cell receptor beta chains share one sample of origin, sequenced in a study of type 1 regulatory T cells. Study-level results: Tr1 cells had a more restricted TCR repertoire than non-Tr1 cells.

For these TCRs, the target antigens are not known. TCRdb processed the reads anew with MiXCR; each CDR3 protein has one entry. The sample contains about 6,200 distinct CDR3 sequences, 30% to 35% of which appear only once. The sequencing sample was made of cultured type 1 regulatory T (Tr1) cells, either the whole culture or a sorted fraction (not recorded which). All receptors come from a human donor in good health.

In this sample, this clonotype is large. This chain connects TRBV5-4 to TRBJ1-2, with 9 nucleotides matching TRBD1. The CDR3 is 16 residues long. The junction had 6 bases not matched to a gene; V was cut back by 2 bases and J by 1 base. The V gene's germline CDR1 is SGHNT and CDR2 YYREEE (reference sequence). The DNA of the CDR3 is TGTGCCAGCAGCTTTGGGGACAGGGTCGGTAACTATGGCTACACCTTC. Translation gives CASSFGDRVGNYGYTF.

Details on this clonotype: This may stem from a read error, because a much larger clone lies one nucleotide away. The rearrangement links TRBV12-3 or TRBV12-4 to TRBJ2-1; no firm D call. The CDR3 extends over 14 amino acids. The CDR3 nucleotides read TGTGCCAGCAGTCCACCCGCTGGATACAGTGAGCAGTTCTTC. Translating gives CASSPPAGYSEQFF.

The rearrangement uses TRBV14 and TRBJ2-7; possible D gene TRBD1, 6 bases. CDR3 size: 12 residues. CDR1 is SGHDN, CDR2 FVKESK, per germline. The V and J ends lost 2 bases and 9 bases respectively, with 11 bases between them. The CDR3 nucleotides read TGTGCCAGCAGCCAACAGGGGAGATGGCAGTACTTC. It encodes CASSQQGRWQYF.

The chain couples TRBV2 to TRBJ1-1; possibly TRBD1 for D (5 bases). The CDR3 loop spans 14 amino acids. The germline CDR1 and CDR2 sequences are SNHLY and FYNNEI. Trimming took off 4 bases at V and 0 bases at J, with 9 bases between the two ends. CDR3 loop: CASSAGLLNTEAFF. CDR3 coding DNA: TGTGCCAGCAGTGCGGGACTCCTGAACACTGAAGCTTTCTTT. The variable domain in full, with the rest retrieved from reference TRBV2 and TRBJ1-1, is EPEVTQTPSHQVTQMGQEVILRCVPISNHLYFYWYRQILGQKVEFLVSFYNNEISEKSEIFDDQFSVERPDGSNFTLKIRSTKLEDSAMYFCASSAGLLNTEAFFGQGTRLTVV.

The CDR3 DNA sequence: TGTGCCAGCAGTTTAGGCGTACTAGCGGGAGGGTGGCAAGAGACCCAGTACTTC. Translating gives CASSLGVLAGGWQETQYF. The chain uses TRBV12-3 or TRBV12-4 and TRBJ2-5, with 13 bases fitting TRBD2. The CDR3 is made up of 18 amino acids. J gave up 2 bases and V 1 base, and 7 bases lay outside the gene matches.

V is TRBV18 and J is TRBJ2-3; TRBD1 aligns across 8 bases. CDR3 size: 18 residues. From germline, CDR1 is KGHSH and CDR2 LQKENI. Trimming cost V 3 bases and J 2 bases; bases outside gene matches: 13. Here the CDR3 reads CASSPIYRTGFDTDTQYF. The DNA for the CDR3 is TGTGCCAGCTCACCTATCTATCGGACAGGGTTCGACACAGATACGCAGTATTTT.

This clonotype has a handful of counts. CDR3 loop: CASSEGHPKGYTF. CDR3 coding DNA: TGTGCCAGTAGCGAGGGACACCCTAAAGGCTACACCTTC. The chain combines TRBV7-9 with TRBJ1-2, with D possibly being TRBD1 (6 bases). CDR1 is SEHNR, CDR2 FQNEAQ, per germline (reference sequence). Trimming removed 9 bases from V and 8 bases from J, with 19 bases in between. CDR3 length: 13 residues.

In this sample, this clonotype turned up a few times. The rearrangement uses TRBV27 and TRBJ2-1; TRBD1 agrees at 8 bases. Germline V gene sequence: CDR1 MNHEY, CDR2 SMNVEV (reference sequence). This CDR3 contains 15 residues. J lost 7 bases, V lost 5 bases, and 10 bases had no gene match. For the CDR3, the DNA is TGTGCCAGCAGTACCCGGACAGGGTTTGGGAATGAGCAGTTCTTC. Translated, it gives CASSTRTGFGNEQFF.

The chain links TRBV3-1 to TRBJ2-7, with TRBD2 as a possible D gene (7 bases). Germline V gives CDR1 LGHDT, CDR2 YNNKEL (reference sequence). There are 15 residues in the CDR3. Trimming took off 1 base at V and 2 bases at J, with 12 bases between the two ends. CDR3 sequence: CASSQGGGGPYEQYF. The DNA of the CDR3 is TGTGCCAGCAGCCAAGGAGGGGGAGGGCCCTACGAGCAGTACTTC.

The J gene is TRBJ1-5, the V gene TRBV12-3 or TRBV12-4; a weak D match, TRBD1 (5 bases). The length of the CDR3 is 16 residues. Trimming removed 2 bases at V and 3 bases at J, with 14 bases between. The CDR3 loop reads CASSLPFGTVNQPQHF. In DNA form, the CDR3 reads TGTGCCAGCAGTTTACCCTTCGGGACGGTCAATCAGCCCCAGCATTTT.

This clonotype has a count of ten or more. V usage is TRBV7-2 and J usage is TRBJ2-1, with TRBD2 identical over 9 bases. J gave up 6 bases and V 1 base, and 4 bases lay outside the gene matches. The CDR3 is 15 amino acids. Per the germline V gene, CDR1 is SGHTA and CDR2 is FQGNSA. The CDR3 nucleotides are TGTGCCAGCAGCTTAGTGGCGGGAGGGCCCAATGAGCAGTTCTTC. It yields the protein CASSLVAGGPNEQFF.